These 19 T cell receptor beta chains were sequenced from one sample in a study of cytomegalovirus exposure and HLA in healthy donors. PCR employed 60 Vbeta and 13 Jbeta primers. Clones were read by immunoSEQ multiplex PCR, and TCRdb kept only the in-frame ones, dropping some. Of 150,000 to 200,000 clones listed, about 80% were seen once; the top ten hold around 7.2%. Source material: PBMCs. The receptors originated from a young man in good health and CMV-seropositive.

The CDR3 sequence is CASSDGVGGQLNTEAFF. In DNA, the CDR3 is TGTGCCAGCAGTGATGGGGTAGGTGGACAGTTGAACACTGAAGCTTTCTTT. V is TRBV2 and J is TRBJ1-1; weak D call: TRBD1 (6 bases). Germline lookup yields CDR1 SNHLY and CDR2 FYNNEI. This CDR3 is built from 17 residues. The germline V and J ends were trimmed by 3 bases and 0 bases, with 17 bases remaining between them.

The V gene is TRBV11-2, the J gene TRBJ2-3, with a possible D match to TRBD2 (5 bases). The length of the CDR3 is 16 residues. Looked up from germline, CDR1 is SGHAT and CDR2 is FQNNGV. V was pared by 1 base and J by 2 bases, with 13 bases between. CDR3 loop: CASSLGISGPTDTQYF. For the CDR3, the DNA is TGTGCCAGCAGCTTAGGAATAAGCGGACCCACAGATACGCAGTATTTT.

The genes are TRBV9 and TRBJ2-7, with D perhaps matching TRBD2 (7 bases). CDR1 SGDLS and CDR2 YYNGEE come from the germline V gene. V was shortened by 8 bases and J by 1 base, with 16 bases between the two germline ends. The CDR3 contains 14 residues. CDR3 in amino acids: CASSRTRGSYEQYF. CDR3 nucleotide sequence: TGTGCCAGTTCAAGGACTAGGGGGTCCTACGAGCAGTACTTC.

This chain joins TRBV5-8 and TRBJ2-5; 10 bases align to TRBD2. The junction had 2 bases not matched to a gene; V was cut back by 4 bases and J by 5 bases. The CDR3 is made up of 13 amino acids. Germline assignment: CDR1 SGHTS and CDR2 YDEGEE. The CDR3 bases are TGTGCCAGCAGCCTTAGCGGGGGGGAGACCCAGTACTTC. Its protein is CASSLSGGETQYF.

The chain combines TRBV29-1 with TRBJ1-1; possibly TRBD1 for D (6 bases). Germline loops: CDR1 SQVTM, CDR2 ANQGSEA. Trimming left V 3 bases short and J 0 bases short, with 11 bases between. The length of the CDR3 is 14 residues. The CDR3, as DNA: TGCAGCGTTGACCCGACAGGAGTGAACACTGAAGCTTTCTTT. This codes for CSVDPTGVNTEAFF. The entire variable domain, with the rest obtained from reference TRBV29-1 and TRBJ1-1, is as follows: SAVISQKPSRDICQRGTSLTIQCQVDSQVTMMFWYRQQPGQSLTLIATANQGSEATYESGFVIDKFPISRPNLTFSTLTVSNMSPEDSSIYLCSVDPTGVNTEAFFGQGTRLTVV.

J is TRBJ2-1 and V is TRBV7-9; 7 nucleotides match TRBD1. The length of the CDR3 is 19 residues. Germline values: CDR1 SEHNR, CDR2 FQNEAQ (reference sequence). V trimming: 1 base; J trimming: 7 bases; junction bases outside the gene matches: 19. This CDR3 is CASSLGGGISAGRGNEQFF. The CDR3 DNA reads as TGTGCCAGCAGCTTAGGCGGTGGTATTTCGGCGGGCAGGGGGAATGAGCAGTTCTTC.

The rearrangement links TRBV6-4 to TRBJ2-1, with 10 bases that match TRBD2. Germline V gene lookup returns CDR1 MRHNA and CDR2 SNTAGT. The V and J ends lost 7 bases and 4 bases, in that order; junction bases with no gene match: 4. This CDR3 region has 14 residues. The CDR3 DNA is TGTGCCAGCAAGGAGACTAGCGGGTACAATGAGCAGTTCTTC. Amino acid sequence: CASKETSGYNEQFF.

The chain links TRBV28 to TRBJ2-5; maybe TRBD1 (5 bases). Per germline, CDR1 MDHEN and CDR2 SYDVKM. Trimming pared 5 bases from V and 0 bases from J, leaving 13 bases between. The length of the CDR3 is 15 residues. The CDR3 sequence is CASSQPTEYQETQYF. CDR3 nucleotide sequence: TGTGCCAGCAGTCAACCGACAGAGTACCAAGAGACCCAGTACTTC.

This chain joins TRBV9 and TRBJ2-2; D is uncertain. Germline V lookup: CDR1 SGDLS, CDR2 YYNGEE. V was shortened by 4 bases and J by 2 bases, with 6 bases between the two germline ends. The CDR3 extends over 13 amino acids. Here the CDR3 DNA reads TGTGCCAGCAGCCAATTCAACACCGGGGAGCTGTTTTTT. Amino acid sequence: CASSQFNTGELFF.

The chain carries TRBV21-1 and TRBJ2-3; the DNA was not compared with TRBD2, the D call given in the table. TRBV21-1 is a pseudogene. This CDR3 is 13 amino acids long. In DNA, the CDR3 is TGTGCCAGCAGTTCCCCTAGCACAGATACGCAGTATTTT. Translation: CASSSPSTDTQYF.

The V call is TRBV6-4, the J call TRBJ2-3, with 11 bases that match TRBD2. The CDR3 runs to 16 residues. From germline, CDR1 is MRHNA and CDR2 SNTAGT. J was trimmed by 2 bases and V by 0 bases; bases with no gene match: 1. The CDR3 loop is CASSDSSGGATDTQYF. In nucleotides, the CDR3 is TGTGCCAGCAGTGACTCTAGCGGGGGGGCCACAGATACGCAGTATTTT.

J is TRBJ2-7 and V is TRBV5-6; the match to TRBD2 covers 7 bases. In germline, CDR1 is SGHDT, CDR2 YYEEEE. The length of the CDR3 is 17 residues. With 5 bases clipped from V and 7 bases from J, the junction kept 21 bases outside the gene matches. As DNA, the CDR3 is TGTGCCAGCAGTTTCACACAGTATCTCGGGGGTAGCGGGGAGCAGTACTTC. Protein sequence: CASSFTQYLGGSGEQYF.

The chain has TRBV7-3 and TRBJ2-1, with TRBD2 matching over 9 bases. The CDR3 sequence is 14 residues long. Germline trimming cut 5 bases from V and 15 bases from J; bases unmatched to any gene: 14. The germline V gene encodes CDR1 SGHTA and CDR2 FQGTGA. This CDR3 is CASSEGGTSPKRFF. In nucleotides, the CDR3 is TGTGCCAGCAGCGAGGGGGGGACTAGCCCAAAACGGTTCTTC.

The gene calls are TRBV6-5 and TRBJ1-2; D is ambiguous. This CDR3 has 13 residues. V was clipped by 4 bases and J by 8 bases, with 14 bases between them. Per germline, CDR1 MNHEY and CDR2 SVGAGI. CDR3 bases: TGTGCCAGCAGTTCAATAGGCGGTCGGGGCTACACCTTC. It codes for CASSSIGGRGYTF.

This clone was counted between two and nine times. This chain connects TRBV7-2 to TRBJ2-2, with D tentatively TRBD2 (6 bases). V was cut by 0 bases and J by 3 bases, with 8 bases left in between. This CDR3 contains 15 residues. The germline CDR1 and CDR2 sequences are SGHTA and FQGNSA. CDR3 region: CASSLALADTGELFF. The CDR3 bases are TGTGCCAGCAGCTTAGCACTAGCCGACACCGGGGAGCTGTTTTTT.

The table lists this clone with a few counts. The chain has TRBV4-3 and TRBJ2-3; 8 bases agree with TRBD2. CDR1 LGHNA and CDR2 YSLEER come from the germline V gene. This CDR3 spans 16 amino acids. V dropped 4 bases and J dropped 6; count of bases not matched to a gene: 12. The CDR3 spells CASSPTAGALGDTQYF. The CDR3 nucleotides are TGCGCCAGCAGCCCTACAGCGGGGGCCCTCGGGGATACGCAGTATTTT.

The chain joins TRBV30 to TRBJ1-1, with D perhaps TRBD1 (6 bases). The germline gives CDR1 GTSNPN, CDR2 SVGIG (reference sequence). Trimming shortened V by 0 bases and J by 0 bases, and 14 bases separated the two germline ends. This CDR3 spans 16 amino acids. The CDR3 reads CAWSVHGGPMNTEAFF. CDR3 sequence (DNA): TGTGCCTGGAGTGTCCACGGGGGGCCCATGAACACTGAAGCTTTCTTT.

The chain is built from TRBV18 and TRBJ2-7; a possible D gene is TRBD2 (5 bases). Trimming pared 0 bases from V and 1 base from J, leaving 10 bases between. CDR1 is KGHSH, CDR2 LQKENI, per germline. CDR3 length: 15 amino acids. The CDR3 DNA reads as TGTGCCAGCTCACCACCTGTCGGGGAGTCCTACGAGCAGTACTTC. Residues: CASSPPVGESYEQYF.

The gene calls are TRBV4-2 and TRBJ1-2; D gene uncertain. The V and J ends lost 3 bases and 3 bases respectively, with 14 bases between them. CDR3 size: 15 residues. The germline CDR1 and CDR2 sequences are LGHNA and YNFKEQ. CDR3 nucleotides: TGTGCCAGCAGCCACGGAGGGAGTCTCGACTATGGCTACACCTTC. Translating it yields CASSHGGSLDYGYTF.